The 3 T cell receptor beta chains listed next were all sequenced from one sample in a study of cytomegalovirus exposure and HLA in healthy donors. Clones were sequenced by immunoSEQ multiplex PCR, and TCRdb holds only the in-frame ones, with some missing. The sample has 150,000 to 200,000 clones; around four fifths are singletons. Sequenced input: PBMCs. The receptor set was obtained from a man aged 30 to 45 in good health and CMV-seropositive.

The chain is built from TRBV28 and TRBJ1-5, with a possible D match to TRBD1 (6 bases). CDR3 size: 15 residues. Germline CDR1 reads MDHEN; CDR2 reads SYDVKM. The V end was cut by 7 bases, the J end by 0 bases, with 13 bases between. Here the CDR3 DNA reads TGTGCCAGCAACAAAGGACAGTATAGCAATCAGCCCCAGCATTTT. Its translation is CASNKGQYSNQPQHF.

CDR3 nucleotide sequence: TGTGCCAGCAGATCCGGACAGCAGTATGAAAAACTGTTTTTT. This translates into CASRSGQQYEKLFF. The J gene is TRBJ1-4, the V gene TRBV7-9, with a tentative D call TRBD1 (6 bases). Trimming left V 6 bases short and J 6 bases short, with 14 bases between. Germline V gene lookup returns CDR1 SEHNR and CDR2 FQNEAQ (reference sequence). This CDR3 region has 14 residues.

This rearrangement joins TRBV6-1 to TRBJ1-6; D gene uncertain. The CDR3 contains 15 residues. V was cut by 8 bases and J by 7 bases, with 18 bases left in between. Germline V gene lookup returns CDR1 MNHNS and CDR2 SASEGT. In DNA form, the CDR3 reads TGTGCCAGCCTACAGAACCTTTATACGAATTCACCCCTCCACTTT. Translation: CASLQNLYTNSPLHF.